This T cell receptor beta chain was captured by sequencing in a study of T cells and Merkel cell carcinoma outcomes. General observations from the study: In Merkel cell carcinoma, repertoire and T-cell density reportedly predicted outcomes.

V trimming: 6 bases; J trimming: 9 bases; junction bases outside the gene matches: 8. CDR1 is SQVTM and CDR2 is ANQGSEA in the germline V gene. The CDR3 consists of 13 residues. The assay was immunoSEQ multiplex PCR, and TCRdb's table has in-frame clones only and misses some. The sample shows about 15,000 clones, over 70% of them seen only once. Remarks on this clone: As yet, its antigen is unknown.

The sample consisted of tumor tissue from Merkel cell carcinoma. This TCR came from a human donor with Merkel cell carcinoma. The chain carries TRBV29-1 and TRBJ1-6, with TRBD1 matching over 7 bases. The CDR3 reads CSVQQGPSSPLHF. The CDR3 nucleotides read TGCAGCGTACAACAGGGGCCTAGTTCACCCCTCCACTTT. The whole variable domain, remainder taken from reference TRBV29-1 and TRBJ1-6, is SAVISQKPSRDICQRGTSLTIQCQVDSQVTMMFWYRQQPGQSLTLIATANQGSEATYESGFVIDKFPISRPNLTFSTLTVSNMSPEDSSIYLCSVQQGPSSPLHFGNGTRLTVT.